This T cell receptor beta chain was identified in a study of T cells in Graves' hyperthyroidism and ophthalmopathy. This CDR3 spans 15 amino acids. J was trimmed by 7 bases and V by 6 bases; bases with no gene match: 15. The germline V gene has CDR1 DFQATT and CDR2 SNEGSKA (reference sequence). RNA transcripts served as the template for amplifying TCR beta CDR3 regions. Carried out on the TCR CDR3, a first-round RT-PCR used the HTBI primer set. From the multiplex PCR reads, TCRdb called clonotypes with MiXCR, one entry per CDR3 protein. The sample records around 180,000 distinct CDR3 sequences, about 15% being singletons.

The clonotype originates from a woman aged 45-60 years with Graves' hyperthyroidism. The rearrangement links TRBV20-1 to TRBJ2-1, with TRBD2 matching 7 bases. The sequenced material came from blood. CDR3 in amino acids: CSAKRYGGSGNEQFF. For the CDR3, the DNA is TGCAGTGCCAAGAGATACGGGGGGTCGGGGAATGAGCAGTTCTTC.